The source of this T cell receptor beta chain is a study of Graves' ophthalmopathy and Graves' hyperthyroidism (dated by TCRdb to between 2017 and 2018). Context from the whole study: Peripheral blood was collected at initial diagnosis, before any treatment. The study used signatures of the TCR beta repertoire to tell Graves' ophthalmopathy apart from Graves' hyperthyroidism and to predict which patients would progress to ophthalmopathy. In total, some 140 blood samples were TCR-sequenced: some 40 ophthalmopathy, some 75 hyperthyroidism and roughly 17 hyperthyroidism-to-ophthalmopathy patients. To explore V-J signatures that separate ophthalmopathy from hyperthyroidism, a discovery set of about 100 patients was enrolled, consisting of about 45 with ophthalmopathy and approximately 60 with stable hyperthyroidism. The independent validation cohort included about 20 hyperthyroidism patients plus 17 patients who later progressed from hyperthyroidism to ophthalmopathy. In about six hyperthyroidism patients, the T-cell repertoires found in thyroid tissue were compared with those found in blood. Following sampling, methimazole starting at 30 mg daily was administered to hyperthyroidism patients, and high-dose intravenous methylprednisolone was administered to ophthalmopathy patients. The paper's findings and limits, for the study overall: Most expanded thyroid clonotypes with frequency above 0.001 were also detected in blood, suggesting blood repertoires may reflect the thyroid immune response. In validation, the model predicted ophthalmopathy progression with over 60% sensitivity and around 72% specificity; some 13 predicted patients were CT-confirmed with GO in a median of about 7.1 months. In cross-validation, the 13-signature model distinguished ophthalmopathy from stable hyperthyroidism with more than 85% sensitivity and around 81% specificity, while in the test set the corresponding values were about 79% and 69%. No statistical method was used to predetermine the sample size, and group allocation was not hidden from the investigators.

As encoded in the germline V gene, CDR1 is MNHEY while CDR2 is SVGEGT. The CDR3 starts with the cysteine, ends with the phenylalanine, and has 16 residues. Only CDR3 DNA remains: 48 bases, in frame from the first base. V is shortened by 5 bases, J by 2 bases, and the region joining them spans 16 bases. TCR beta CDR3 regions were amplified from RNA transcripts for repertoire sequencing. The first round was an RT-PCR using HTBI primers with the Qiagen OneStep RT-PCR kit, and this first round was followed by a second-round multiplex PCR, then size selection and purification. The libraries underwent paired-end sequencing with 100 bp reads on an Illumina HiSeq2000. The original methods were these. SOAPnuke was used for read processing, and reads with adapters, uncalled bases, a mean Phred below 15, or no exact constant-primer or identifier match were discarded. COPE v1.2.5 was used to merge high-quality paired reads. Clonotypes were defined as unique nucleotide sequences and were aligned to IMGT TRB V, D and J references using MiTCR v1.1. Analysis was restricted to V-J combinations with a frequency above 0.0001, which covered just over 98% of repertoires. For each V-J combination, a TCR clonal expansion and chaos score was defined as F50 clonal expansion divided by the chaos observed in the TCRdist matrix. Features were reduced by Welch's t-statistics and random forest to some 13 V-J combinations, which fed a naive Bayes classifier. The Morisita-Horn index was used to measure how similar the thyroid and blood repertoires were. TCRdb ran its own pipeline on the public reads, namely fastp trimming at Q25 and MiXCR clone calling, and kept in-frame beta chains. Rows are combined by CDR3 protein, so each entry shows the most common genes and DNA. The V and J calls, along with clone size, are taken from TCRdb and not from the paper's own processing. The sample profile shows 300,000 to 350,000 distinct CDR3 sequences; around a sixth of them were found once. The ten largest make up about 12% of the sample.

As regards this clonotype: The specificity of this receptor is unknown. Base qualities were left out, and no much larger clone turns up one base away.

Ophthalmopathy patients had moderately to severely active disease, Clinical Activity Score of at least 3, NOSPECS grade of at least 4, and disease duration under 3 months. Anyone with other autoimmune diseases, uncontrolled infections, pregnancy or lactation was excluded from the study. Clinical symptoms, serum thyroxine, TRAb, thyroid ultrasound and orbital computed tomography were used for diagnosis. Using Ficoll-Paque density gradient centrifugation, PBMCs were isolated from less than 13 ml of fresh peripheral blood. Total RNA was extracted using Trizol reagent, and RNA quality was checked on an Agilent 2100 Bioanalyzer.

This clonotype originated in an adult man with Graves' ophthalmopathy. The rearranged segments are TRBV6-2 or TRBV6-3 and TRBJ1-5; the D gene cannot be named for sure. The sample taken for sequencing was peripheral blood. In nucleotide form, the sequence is TGTGCCAGCAGTAGACCTCGGGCCGGCGGCAATCAGCCCCAGCATTTT. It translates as CASSRPRAGGNQPQHF.